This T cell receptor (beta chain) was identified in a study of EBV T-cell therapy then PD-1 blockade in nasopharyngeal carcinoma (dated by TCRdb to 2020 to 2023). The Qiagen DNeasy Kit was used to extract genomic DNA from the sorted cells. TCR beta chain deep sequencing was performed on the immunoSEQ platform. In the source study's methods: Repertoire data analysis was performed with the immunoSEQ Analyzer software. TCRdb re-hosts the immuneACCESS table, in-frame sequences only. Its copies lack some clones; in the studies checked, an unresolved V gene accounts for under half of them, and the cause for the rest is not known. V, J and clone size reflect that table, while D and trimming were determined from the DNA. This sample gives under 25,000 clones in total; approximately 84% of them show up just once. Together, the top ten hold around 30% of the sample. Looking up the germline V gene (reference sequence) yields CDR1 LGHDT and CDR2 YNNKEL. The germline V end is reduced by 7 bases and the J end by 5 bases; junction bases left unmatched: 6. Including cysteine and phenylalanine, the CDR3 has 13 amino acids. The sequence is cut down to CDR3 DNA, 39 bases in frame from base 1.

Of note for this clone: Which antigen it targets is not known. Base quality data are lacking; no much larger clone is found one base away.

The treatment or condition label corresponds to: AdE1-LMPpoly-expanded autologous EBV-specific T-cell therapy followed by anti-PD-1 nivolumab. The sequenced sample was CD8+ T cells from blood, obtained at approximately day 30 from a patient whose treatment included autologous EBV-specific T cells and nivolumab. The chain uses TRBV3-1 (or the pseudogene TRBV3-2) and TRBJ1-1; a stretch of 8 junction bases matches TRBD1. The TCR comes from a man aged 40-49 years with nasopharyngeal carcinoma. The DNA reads TGTGCCAGCACGAGGACAGGGAAAACTGAAGCTTTCTTT. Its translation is CASTRTGKTEAFF.